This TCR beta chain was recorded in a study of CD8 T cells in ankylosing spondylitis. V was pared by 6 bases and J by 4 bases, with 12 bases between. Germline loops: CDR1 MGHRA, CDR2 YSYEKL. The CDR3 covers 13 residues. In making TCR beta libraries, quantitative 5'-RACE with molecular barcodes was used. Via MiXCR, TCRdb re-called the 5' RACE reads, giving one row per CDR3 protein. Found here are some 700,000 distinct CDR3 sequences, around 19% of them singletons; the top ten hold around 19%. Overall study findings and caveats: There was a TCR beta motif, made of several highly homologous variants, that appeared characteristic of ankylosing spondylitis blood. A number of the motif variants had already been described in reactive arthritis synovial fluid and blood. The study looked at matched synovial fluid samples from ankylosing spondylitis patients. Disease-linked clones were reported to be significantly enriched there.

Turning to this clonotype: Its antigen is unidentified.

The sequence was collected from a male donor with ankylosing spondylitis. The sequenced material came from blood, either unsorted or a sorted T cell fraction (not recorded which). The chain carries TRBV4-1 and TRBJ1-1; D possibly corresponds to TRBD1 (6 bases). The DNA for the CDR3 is TGCGCCAGCAGTCACATACAGGGCACTGAAGCTTTCTTT. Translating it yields CASSHIQGTEAFF.